The 21 T cell receptor beta chains given below trace back to one sample, sequenced in a study of Ad26.COV2.S vaccination and SARS-CoV-2 variants. Treatment defined: over 15 received Ad26.COV2.S at low or high dose, single or two shots; 5 received placebo; per-sample allocation not given. The study sampled participants on day 63 after the first vaccine or placebo injection. TCRdb's table, derived via immunoSEQ multiplex PCR, lists solely in-frame clones and lacks some. In the table there are 300,000 to 400,000 clones, around 84% of which are singletons. The sample consisted of peripheral blood, taken in a trial of Ad26.COV2.S vaccine versus placebo. Receptors originate from a person aged 18-60 years who received the Ad26.COV2.S COVID-19 vaccine or a placebo.

The V and J genes are TRBV18 and TRBJ1-1, with D uncertain. CDR1 and CDR2 from the germline V gene are KGHSH and LQKENI. V lost 5 bases and J lost 7, with 26 bases in between. This CDR3 is built from 17 residues. The CDR3 bases are TGTGCCAGCTCAATTCTTCGCCATGGAAGGCCTCAGAGTGAAGCTTTCTTT. Protein sequence: CASSILRHGRPQSEAFF.

Here the CDR3 reads CASSRPGYGYTF. DNA of the CDR3: TGTGCCAGCAGCCGACCCGGGTATGGCTACACCTTC. This sequence joins TRBV7-8 and TRBJ1-2; no clear D. The germline CDR1 and CDR2 sequences are SGHVS and FQNEAQ. The CDR3 loop spans 12 amino acids. The V end was cut by 5 bases, the J end by 5 bases, with 9 bases between.

This clone was recorded many times. This chain uses TRBV7-6 with TRBJ1-1; D might be TRBD1 (6 bases). The CDR3 has 11 residues. Trimming took 5 bases from V and 11 from J, leaving 12 bases between them. Germline assignment: CDR1 SGHVS and CDR2 FNYEAQ. CDR3 amino acids: CASSPGVEAFF. The CDR3 nucleotides read TGTGCCAGCAGCCCAGGGGTGGAGGCTTTCTTT.

This clone was observed a few times. The J gene is TRBJ2-1, the V gene TRBV3-1 (or the pseudogene TRBV3-2); 8 bases align to TRBD2. This CDR3 spans 15 amino acids. Trimming at V came to 0 bases and at J to 8 bases, leaving 6 bases not matched to a gene. Germline CDR1 reads LGHDT; CDR2 reads YNNKEL (reference sequence). CDR3 residues: CASSQDGGLGDEQFF. The CDR3 DNA reads as TGTGCCAGCAGCCAAGATGGGGGACTAGGCGATGAGCAGTTCTTC.

Only one count was recorded for this clone. The chain couples TRBV19 to TRBJ1-2; perhaps TRBD1 as D (5 bases). From germline, CDR1 is LNHDA and CDR2 SQIVND (reference sequence). V lost 5 bases, J lost 4 bases, and 17 bases lay in between. CDR3 size: 15 residues. The CDR3 spells CASSPQDNFPYGYTF. The CDR3 DNA is TGTGCCAGTAGTCCCCAGGACAACTTCCCCTATGGCTACACCTTC.

This clone was found once. At the DNA level, this CDR3 is encoded by other sequences in the same sample as well. V and J are TRBV7-9 and TRBJ2-7; perhaps TRBD2 as D (6 bases). CDR1 is SEHNR and CDR2 is FQNEAQ in the germline V gene (reference sequence). Between the trimmed V and J ends, which lost 3 bases and 2 bases, there was a span of 11 bases. The CDR3 sequence is 14 residues long. CDR3 protein: CASSFGGAAYEQYF. CDR3 in DNA: TGTGCCAGCAGCTTCGGGGGAGCGGCCTACGAGCAGTACTTC.

This chain joins TRBV30 and TRBJ1-2; no definite D call. The CDR3 length is 10 residues. Germline CDR1 is GTSNPN and CDR2 is SVGIG (reference sequence). Between the trimmed V and J ends, which lost 2 bases and 7 bases, there was a span of 5 bases. The CDR3: CAWSKGGYTF. The CDR3 nucleotides are TGTGCCTGGAGTAAAGGTGGCTACACCTTC.

The chain uses TRBV9 and TRBJ1-1; D ambiguous. CDR1 is SGDLS and CDR2 is YYNGEE in the germline V gene. This CDR3 comprises 15 residues. The ends were cut back, 0 bases at V and 3 bases at J, with 12 bases in the middle. The CDR3 protein is CASSVVGMGDTEAFF. The CDR3 bases are TGTGCCAGCAGCGTAGTGGGGATGGGCGACACTGAAGCTTTCTTT.

Comment on this clone: The junction departs from germline at one end; a sequencing error may be responsible. At the DNA level, this CDR3 is encoded by other sequences in the same sample as well. The chain uses TRBV5-1 and TRBJ2-2; no firm D call. This CDR3 has 15 amino acids. Per germline, CDR1 SGHRS and CDR2 YFSETQ. The CDR3 spells CASSLAQVYTGELFF. CDR3 DNA: TGCGCTAGCAGCTTGGCTCAGGTGTACACCGGGGAGCTGTTTTTT.

This clone was found once. The chain employs TRBV27 and TRBJ2-3, with a weak D call TRBD2 (5 bases). Germline V gene sequence: CDR1 MNHEY, CDR2 SMNVEV (reference sequence). CDR3 size: 14 residues. The ends were cut back, 5 bases at V and 3 bases at J, with 12 bases in the middle. The CDR3: CASSVLATTDTQYF. CDR3 DNA: TGTGCCAGCAGTGTTCTAGCTACAACAGATACGCAGTATTTT.

This clone showed up just a few times. J is TRBJ1-2 and V is TRBV5-1; 11 positions agree with TRBD1. J gave up 2 bases and V 4 bases, and 4 bases lay outside the gene matches. CDR1 SGHRS and CDR2 YFSETQ come from the germline V gene. The CDR3 runs 15 residues. CDR3 residues: CASSGGTGGNYGYTF. Here the CDR3 DNA reads TGCGCCAGCAGCGGCGGGACAGGGGGAAACTATGGCTACACCTTC.

V and J are TRBV20-1 and TRBJ2-5; TRBD2 agrees at 9 bases. J was trimmed by 0 bases and V by 3 bases; bases with no gene match: 11. Germline V gene data show CDR1 as DFQATT and CDR2 as SNEGSKA (reference sequence). The CDR3 has 17 residues. CDR3 in amino acids: CSASLEGTSLYQETQYF. The CDR3 nucleotides are TGCAGTGCTAGTTTGGAGGGGACTAGCTTGTACCAAGAGACCCAGTACTTC.

In this sample, this clone turned up a few times. This rearrangement joins TRBV5-6 to TRBJ1-1; 8 nucleotides line up with TRBD1. The CDR3 extends over 16 amino acids. Germline trimming cut 3 bases from V and 1 base from J; bases unmatched to any gene: 8. The germline CDR1 and CDR2 sequences are SGHDT and YYEEEE. CDR3 bases: TGTGCCAGCAGCTCTGATCCGGGACAGGAGAACACTGAAGCTTTCTTT. Amino acid sequence: CASSSDPGQENTEAFF.

V usage is TRBV4-2 and J usage is TRBJ2-7, with D perhaps assigned TRBD1 or TRBD2 (6 bases each). The V end was cut by 4 bases, the J end by 4 bases, with 20 bases between. The V gene's germline CDR1 is LGHNA and CDR2 YNFKEQ. This CDR3 comprises 16 residues. The CDR3 loop is CASSLLRGLSPYEQYF. The CDR3 nucleotides are TGTGCCAGCAGCCTTCTCAGGGGACTTTCTCCGTACGAGCAGTACTTC.

V and J are TRBV5-4 and TRBJ2-6; 7 bases line up with TRBD1. The CDR3 covers 17 residues. V lost 5 bases, J lost 0 bases, and 8 bases stayed unmatched. Per the germline V gene, CDR1 is SGHNT and CDR2 is YYREEE (reference sequence). CDR3 sequence: CASRTGQAFSGANVLTF. The CDR3 region has the DNA TGTGCCAGCAGGACCGGACAGGCTTTCTCTGGGGCCAACGTCCTGACTTTC.

The chain carries TRBV4-1 and TRBJ1-1; 7 bases are shared with TRBD1. CDR3 length: 13 residues. Trimming took 8 bases from V and 3 from J; bases not matched to a gene: 6. Germline CDR1 reads MGHRA; CDR2 reads YSYEKL. As DNA, the CDR3 is TGCGCCAGCCAGGGACAGTGGGACACTGAAGCTTTCTTT. Translation: CASQGQWDTEAFF.

This clone was detected a few times. This rearrangement joins TRBV19 to TRBJ1-3; 11 bases line up with TRBD1. Germline V gene sequence: CDR1 LNHDA, CDR2 SQIVND (reference sequence). The trim removed 5 bases at V and 3 bases at J, leaving 3 bases unmatched. The CDR3 spans 15 residues. The CDR3 is CASSVDRGHGNTIYF. The CDR3 bases are TGTGCCAGTAGTGTGGACAGGGGGCATGGAAACACCATATATTTT.

The gene calls are TRBV30 and TRBJ1-1; D unclear. V gave up 4 bases and J gave up 5 bases, with 17 bases separating them. Germline V lookup: CDR1 GTSNPN, CDR2 SVGIG (reference sequence). The CDR3 sequence is 14 residues long. The CDR3 region is CAWTWETPSTEAFF. For the CDR3, the DNA is TGTGCCTGGACTTGGGAGACTCCCAGTACTGAAGCTTTCTTT. The whole variable domain, remainder taken from reference TRBV30 and TRBJ1-1, is SQTIHQWPATLVQPVGSPLSLECTVEGTSNPNLYWYRQAAGRGLQLLFYSVGIGQISSEVPQNLSASRPQDRQFILSSKKLLLSDSGFYLCAWTWETPSTEAFFGQGTRLTVV.

The chain has TRBV4-1 and TRBJ1-6; 8 positions match TRBD1. CDR3 length: 17 residues. V lost 3 bases to trimming and J lost 9 bases; unmatched junction nucleotides: 13. Germline CDR1 is MGHRA and CDR2 is YSYEKL. For the CDR3, the DNA is TGCGCCAGCAGCCACCCCTTGGACAGGGATGTAATTTCACCCCTCCACTTT. The encoded protein is CASSHPLDRDVISPLHF.

On this clone itself: At one of its ends the junction is not consistent with the germline gene, which may arise from a read error. V and J are TRBV5-1 and TRBJ2-1; D is uncertain. The CDR3 has 14 residues. Germline V gene data show CDR1 as SGHRS and CDR2 as YFSETQ. The chain's CDR3 is CASMGSWLSNEQFF. The DNA of the CDR3 is TGCGCCAGCATGGGATCTTGGTTATCGAATGAACAGTTCTTC.

A remark on this clone: The same CDR3 is also encoded by other DNA sequences in this sample. The V gene is TRBV18, the J gene TRBJ2-7; 7 bases are a match to TRBD1. This CDR3 has 13 amino acids. Looked up from germline, CDR1 is KGHSH and CDR2 is LQKENI. With 3 bases clipped from V and 3 bases from J, the junction kept 2 bases outside the gene matches. The CDR3 DNA is TGTGCCAGCTCACCGGGACAGAACTACGAGCAGTACTTC. It encodes CASSPGQNYEQYF.